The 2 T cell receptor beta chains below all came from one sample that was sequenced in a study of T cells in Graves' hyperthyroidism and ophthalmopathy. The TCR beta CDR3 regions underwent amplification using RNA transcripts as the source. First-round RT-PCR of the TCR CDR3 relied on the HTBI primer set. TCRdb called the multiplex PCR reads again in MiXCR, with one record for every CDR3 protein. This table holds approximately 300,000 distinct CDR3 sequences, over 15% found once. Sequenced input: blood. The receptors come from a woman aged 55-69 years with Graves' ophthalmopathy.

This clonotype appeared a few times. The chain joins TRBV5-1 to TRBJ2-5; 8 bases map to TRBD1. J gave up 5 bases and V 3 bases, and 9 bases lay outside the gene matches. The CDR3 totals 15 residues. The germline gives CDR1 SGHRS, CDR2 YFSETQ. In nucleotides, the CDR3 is TGCGCCAGCAGCTATACAGGGGGTTTGGATGAGACCCAGTACTTC. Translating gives CASSYTGGLDETQYF. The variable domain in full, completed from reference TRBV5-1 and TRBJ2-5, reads KAGVTQTPRYLIKTRGQQVTLSCSPISGHRSVSWYQQTPGQGLQFLFEYFSETQRNKGNFPGRFSGRQFSNSRSEMNVSTLELGDSALYLCASSYTGGLDETQYFGPGTRLLVL.

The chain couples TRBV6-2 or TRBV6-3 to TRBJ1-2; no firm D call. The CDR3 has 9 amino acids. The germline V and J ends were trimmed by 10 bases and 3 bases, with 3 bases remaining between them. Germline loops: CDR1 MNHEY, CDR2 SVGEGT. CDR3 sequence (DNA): TGTGCCAACCACTATGGCTACACCTTC. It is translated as CANHYGYTF.